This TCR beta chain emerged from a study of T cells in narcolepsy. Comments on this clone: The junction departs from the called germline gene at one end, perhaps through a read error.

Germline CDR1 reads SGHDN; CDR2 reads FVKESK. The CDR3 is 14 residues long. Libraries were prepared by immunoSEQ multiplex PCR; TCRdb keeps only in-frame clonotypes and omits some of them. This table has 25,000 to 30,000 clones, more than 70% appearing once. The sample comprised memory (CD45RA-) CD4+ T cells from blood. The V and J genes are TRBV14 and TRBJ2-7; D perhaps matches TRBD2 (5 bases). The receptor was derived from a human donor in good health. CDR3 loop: CASSQVGGRREQCF. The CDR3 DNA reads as TGTGCCAGCAGCCAAGTAGGCGGGCGTCGCGAGCAGTGCTTC. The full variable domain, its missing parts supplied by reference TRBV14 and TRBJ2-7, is EAGVTQFPSHSVIEKGQTVTLRCDPISGHDNLYWYRRVMGKEIKFLLHFVKESKQDESGMPNNRFLAERTGGTYSTLKVQPAELEDSGVYFCASSQVGGRREQCFGPGTRLTVT.